Shown below are 26 T cell receptor beta chains from a single sample sequenced in a study of CD4 T cells in relation to SARS-CoV-2 and coronaviruses. These receptors are not linked to any known antigen. The unexposed donors gave CD4+ T cells in about 2011-2018, prior to COVID-19. Isolation of CD4+ T cells took place after roughly nine days in culture. Assay: immunoSEQ multiplex PCR; the TCRdb copy retains only in-frame clones and omits some. The table shows roughly 24,000 clones, with roughly 80% occurring only once. Sequencing was done on a sample of CD4+ T cells from PBMCs, cultured in vitro. Every receptor here comes from a human donor in good health.

The rearrangement links TRBV3-1 (or the pseudogene TRBV3-2) to TRBJ1-1, with D tentatively TRBD1 (6 bases). The CDR3 consists of 14 residues. V lost 3 bases, J lost 4 bases, and 12 bases lay in between. Germline values: CDR1 LGHDT, CDR2 YNNKEL (reference sequence). CDR3 sequence reads: CASSHGGHGTEAFF. CDR3 nucleotide sequence: TGTGCCAGCAGCCATGGGGGGCACGGCACTGAAGCTTTCTTT.

This clone was counted between two and nine times. The chain combines TRBV6-5 with TRBJ1-3; D gene uncertain. The CDR3 totals 15 residues. Trimming shortened V by 10 bases and J by 1 base, and 17 bases separated the two germline ends. Germline V gene data show CDR1 as MNHEY and CDR2 as SVGAGI. The chain's CDR3 is CATTGDLGSGNTIYF. Here the CDR3 DNA reads TGTGCCACCACTGGGGATCTTGGTTCTGGAAACACCATATATTTT.

The table lists this clone with a few counts. V gene TRBV27 combines with J gene TRBJ2-4, with 11 nucleotides matching TRBD2. CDR3 length equals 16 residues. Looked up from germline, CDR1 is MNHEY and CDR2 is SMNVEV (reference sequence). With V trimmed by 6 bases and J by 8 bases, 12 bases remained unmatched. The CDR3 reads CASSWGNSGRGYIQYF. The CDR3 DNA is TGTGCCAGCAGCTGGGGGAATAGCGGGAGGGGATACATTCAGTACTTC.

This sequence joins TRBV28 and TRBJ1-1, with 7 bases matching TRBD1. Per germline, CDR1 MDHEN and CDR2 SYDVKM. The length of the CDR3 is 13 residues. V shed 5 bases, J shed 6 bases, and the junction held 6 bases outside the gene matches. This chain's CDR3 is CASSTGTASEAFF. The CDR3 region has the DNA TGTGCCAGCAGTACCGGGACAGCCTCTGAAGCTTTCTTT.

The rearrangement joins TRBV4-2 to TRBJ1-6; TRBD1 is a possible D gene (5 bases). Germline V CDR1 and CDR2: LGHNA, YNFKEQ. V lost 1 base and J lost 8, with 12 bases in between. This CDR3 comprises 15 residues. The CDR3 loop reads CASSQVGRADSPLHF. The CDR3, as DNA: TGTGCCAGCAGCCAAGTCGGCAGGGCCGATTCACCCCTCCACTTT.

The chain is built from TRBV4-2 and TRBJ1-4; 8 bases line up with TRBD1. CDR3 length equals 16 residues. The germline CDR1 and CDR2 sequences are LGHNA and YNFKEQ. V lost 0 bases to trimming and J lost 8 bases; unmatched junction nucleotides: 8. The chain's CDR3 is CASSQDRRTGNEKLFF. The CDR3 bases are TGTGCCAGCAGCCAAGATCGAAGGACAGGGAACGAAAAACTGTTTTTT.

The genes are TRBV6-1 and TRBJ2-5; TRBD2 is a possible D gene (7 bases). Trimming took off 2 bases at V and 4 bases at J, with 17 bases between the two ends. Germline V gives CDR1 MNHNS, CDR2 SASEGT. The CDR3 is 16 residues long. Written as DNA, the CDR3 is TGTGCCAGCAGTGAATCTACGGGGGGCGCCTCAGAGACCCAGTACTTC. It specifies CASSESTGGASETQYF.

This clone was counted a few times. The V gene is TRBV7-7, the J gene TRBJ2-1; D is possibly TRBD1 (5 bases). V dropped 5 bases and J dropped 0 bases, with 11 bases sitting between them. The CDR3 length is 15 residues. The V gene's germline CDR1 is SSHAT and CDR2 FNYEAQ (reference sequence). The CDR3 loop is CASSPDTSSYNEQFF. CDR3 sequence (DNA): TGTGCCAGCAGCCCGGACACGAGCTCCTACAATGAGCAGTTCTTC.

The CDR3 sequence: CASSHQTGRGSRYEQYF. In nucleotides, the CDR3 is TGTGCCAGCAGCCACCAAACAGGGAGAGGGTCCAGGTACGAGCAGTACTTC. The genes are TRBV14 and TRBJ2-7, with D possibly TRBD1 on 6 matching bases. The CDR3 has 17 residues. CDR1 is SGHDN and CDR2 is FVKESK in the germline V gene. V was shortened by 3 bases and J by 4 bases, with 22 bases between the two germline ends.

The chain is built from TRBV5-1 and TRBJ1-5, with D hard to call. V lost 0 bases to trimming and J lost 5 bases, with 6 bases between them. Looked up from germline, CDR1 is SGHRS and CDR2 is YFSETQ. The CDR3 contains 13 residues. CDR3 sequence: CASSLGRDQPQHF. The CDR3 coding sequence is TGCGCCAGCAGCTTGGGAAGAGATCAGCCCCAGCATTTT.

This sequence joins TRBV11-2 and TRBJ2-7; 9 positions match TRBD1. The junction had 6 bases not matched to a gene; V was cut back by 1 base and J by 5 bases. Germline V lookup: CDR1 SGHAT, CDR2 FQNNGV. This CDR3 is 15 amino acids long. CDR3 DNA: TGTGCCAGCAGCTTAGCGGGACAGGGTACCGACGAGCAGTACTTC. It is translated as CASSLAGQGTDEQYF. The full variable domain, rest sourced from reference TRBV11-2 and TRBJ2-7, is EAGVAQSPRYKIIEKRQSVAFWCNPISGHATLYWYQQILGQGPKLLIQFQNNGVVDDSQLPKDRFSAERLKGVDSTLKIQPAKLEDSAVYLCASSLAGQGTDEQYFGPGTRLTVT.

The CDR3 spells CASSRTTGAVVNSPLHF. CDR3 nucleotide sequence: TGCGCCAGCAGCCGAACGACAGGGGCGGTTGTGAATTCACCCCTCCACTTT. This chain links TRBV5-1 with TRBJ1-6, with 8 nucleotides matching TRBD1. With V trimmed by 4 bases and J by 7 bases, 13 bases remained unmatched. Germline V lookup: CDR1 SGHRS, CDR2 YFSETQ. CDR3 length: 17 amino acids.

This clone has a single count. The chain is built from TRBV7-8 and TRBJ1-3; D remains ambiguous. Trimming pared 2 bases from V and 2 bases from J, leaving 4 bases between. The CDR3 is made up of 13 amino acids. In germline, CDR1 is SGHVS, CDR2 FQNEAQ. The CDR3 DNA is TGTGCCAGCAGCTTAAATACTGGAAACACCATATATTTT. Amino acids: CASSLNTGNTIYF.

This chain joins TRBV5-5 and TRBJ2-1; 10 bases line up with TRBD2. The CDR3 covers 17 residues. After removal of 4 bases from V and 4 bases from J, the junction contained 11 bases not matched to a gene. CDR1 and CDR2 (germline): SGHKS, YYEKEE (reference sequence). The DNA of the CDR3 is TGTGCCAGCAGCCAACTCGTAGCGGGAGGAGGTTACAATGAGCAGTTCTTC. Its translation is CASSQLVAGGGYNEQFF. The variable domain in full, completed from reference TRBV5-5 and TRBJ2-1, reads DAGVTQSPTHLIKTRGQQVTLRCSPISGHKSVSWYQQVLGQGPQFIFQYYEKEERGRGNFPDRFSARQFPNYSSELNVNALLLGDSALYLCASSQLVAGGGYNEQFFGPGTRLTVL.

The chain combines TRBV20-1 with TRBJ2-5; tentatively, D is TRBD2 (6 bases). This CDR3 region has 14 residues. The germline gives CDR1 DFQATT, CDR2 SNEGSKA (reference sequence). The ends were cut back, 6 bases at V and 4 bases at J, with 18 bases in the middle. CDR3 nucleotides: TGCAGTGCGAGTAAAGGCGGGAATGGAGAGACCCAGTACTTC. This sequence encodes CSASKGGNGETQYF.

V and J are TRBV7-9 and TRBJ1-2, with D unresolved. The CDR3 totals 13 residues. Trimming stripped 1 base from V and 5 bases from J, with 8 bases between. Germline V gene data show CDR1 as SEHNR and CDR2 as FQNEAQ (reference sequence). The CDR3 region is CASSLDVGYGYTF. The CDR3 nucleotides read TGTGCCAGCAGCTTAGATGTGGGGTATGGCTACACCTTC.

This clone was detected once. V and J are TRBV27 and TRBJ2-1, with D hard to call. Germline V lookup: CDR1 MNHEY, CDR2 SMNVEV (reference sequence). The CDR3 has 13 residues. V lost 0 bases and J lost 1, with 1 base in between. CDR3 in amino acids: CASSLSSYNEQFF. CDR3 DNA: TGTGCCAGCAGTTTATCGTCCTACAATGAGCAGTTCTTC.

The chain is built from TRBV5-1 and TRBJ2-7, with 12 bases aligning to TRBD1. V lost 4 bases and J lost 6; bases outside the gene matches: 5. Germline CDR1 is SGHRS and CDR2 is YFSETQ. The CDR3 totals 14 residues. CDR3 nucleotides: TGCGCCAGCAGCGTTGGGACAGGGGGCACCGAGCAGTACTTC. Protein product: CASSVGTGGTEQYF. Based on the CDR3 plus reference TRBV5-1 and TRBJ2-7, the full variable domain is KAGVTQTPRYLIKTRGQQVTLSCSPISGHRSVSWYQQTPGQGLQFLFEYFSETQRNKGNFPGRFSGRQFSNSRSEMNVSTLELGDSALYLCASSVGTGGTEQYFGPGTRLTVT.

V usage is TRBV2 and J usage is TRBJ2-7; 7 bases match TRBD1. CDR3 length: 13 residues. V shed 9 bases, J shed 1 base, and the junction held 6 bases outside the gene matches. Germline assignment: CDR1 SNHLY and CDR2 FYNNEI. The CDR3 coding sequence is TGTGCCAGTGATGGGGACAGTTCCTACGAGCAGTACTTC. It encodes CASDGDSSYEQYF. The full variable domain, with the rest looked up from reference TRBV2 and TRBJ2-7, is EPEVTQTPSHQVTQMGQEVILRCVPISNHLYFYWYRQILGQKVEFLVSFYNNEISEKSEIFDDQFSVERPDGSNFTLKIRSTKLEDSAMYFCASDGDSSYEQYFGPGTRLTVT.

The DNA of the CDR3 is TGTGCCAGCAGGCGAGCGGGAGGGGACTCCTACGAGCAGTACTTC. Residues: CASRRAGGDSYEQYF. The chain links TRBV11-2 to TRBJ2-7; 10 bases are a match to TRBD2. This CDR3 has 15 residues. From germline, CDR1 is SGHAT and CDR2 FQNNGV. The junction had 5 bases not matched to a gene; V was cut back by 6 bases and J by 0 bases.

This clone was detected only a few times. V and J are TRBV3-1 (or the pseudogene TRBV3-2) and TRBJ1-1; TRBD1 is a possible D gene (5 bases). The CDR3 covers 12 residues. Germline CDR1 is LGHDT and CDR2 is YNNKEL (reference sequence). V lost 0 bases and J 10 bases, leaving 9 bases between the germline ends. CDR3 residues: CASSQESRVAFF. The CDR3 nucleotides read TGTGCCAGCAGCCAAGAGAGCAGGGTAGCTTTCTTT.

In nucleotides, the CDR3 is TGTGCCAGCGGGCAGGCTAATGAAGCTTTCTTT. Translated: CASGQANEAFF. The chain uses TRBV3-1 (or the pseudogene TRBV3-2) and TRBJ1-1; D call uncertain. Trimming shortened V by 8 bases and J by 7 bases, and 11 bases separated the two germline ends. The CDR3 spans 11 residues. Germline CDR1 LGHDT, CDR2 YNNKEL (reference sequence).

This clone is a singleton in its sample. CDR3 sequence: CASSSPEGTQYF. Written as DNA, the CDR3 is TGTGCCAGCAGTTCCCCTGAGGGTACGCAGTATTTT. The rearrangement links TRBV12-3 or TRBV12-4 to TRBJ2-3; D may be TRBD2 (5 bases). The CDR3 is 12 amino acids. V was trimmed by 4 bases and J by 8 bases, leaving 10 bases between them.

The gene calls are TRBV7-3 and TRBJ2-1; 10 nucleotides line up with TRBD2. CDR3 length: 20 amino acids. Trimming removed 5 bases from V and 0 bases from J; junction bases left unmatched: 16. Germline CDR1 SGHTA, CDR2 FQGTGA. The CDR3 loop reads CASSPRGLAGEKSSYNEQFF. CDR3 nucleotides: TGTGCCAGCAGCCCGCGAGGGCTAGCGGGAGAGAAAAGCTCCTACAATGAGCAGTTCTTC.

V is TRBV28 and J is TRBJ2-3; 8 positions match TRBD2. Losses at the gene ends were 5 bases for V and 9 bases for J; bases not matched to a gene: 10. The germline gives CDR1 MDHEN, CDR2 SYDVKM. This CDR3 comprises 14 residues. The CDR3 is CASSPGGARDTQYF. CDR3 nucleotides: TGTGCCAGCAGTCCCGGGGGGGCCCGAGACACGCAGTATTTT.

This sequence joins TRBV5-1 and TRBJ1-2; 11 bases are a match to TRBD1. The CDR3 sequence is 15 residues long. CDR1 and CDR2 from the germline V gene are SGHRS and YFSETQ. V trimming: 0 bases; J trimming: 8 bases; junction bases outside the gene matches: 6. DNA for the CDR3: TGCGCCAGCAGCTTGGGTGGACAGGGGGCAGTCGGCTACACCTTC. It encodes CASSLGGQGAVGYTF.